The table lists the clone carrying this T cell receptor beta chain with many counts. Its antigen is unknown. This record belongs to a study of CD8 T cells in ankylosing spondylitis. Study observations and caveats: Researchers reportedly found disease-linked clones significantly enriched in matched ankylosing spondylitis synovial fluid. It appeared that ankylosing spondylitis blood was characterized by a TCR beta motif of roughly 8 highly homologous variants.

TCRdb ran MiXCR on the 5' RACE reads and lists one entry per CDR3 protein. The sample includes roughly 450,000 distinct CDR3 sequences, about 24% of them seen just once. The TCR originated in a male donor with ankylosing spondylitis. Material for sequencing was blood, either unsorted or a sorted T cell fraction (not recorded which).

CDR3 loop: CASSLDVGVNEQFF. The DNA of the CDR3 is TGTGCCAGCAGCTTAGATGTGGGGGTCAATGAGCAGTTCTTC. The J gene is TRBJ2-1, the V gene TRBV7-2; perhaps D is TRBD1 or TRBD2 (5 bases each). Germline V lookup: CDR1 SGHTA, CDR2 FQGNSA. This CDR3 spans 14 amino acids. V was pared by 1 base and J by 6 bases, with 10 bases between.